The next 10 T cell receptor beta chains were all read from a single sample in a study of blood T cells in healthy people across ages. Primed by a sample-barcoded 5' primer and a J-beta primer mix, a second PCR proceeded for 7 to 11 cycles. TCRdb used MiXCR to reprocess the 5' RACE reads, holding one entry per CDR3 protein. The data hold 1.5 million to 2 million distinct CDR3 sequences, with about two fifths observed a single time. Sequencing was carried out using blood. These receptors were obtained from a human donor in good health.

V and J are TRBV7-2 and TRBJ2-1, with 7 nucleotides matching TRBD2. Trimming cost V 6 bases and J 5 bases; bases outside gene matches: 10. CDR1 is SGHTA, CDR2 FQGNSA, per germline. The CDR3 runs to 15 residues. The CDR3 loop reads CASRRPGTTNNEQFF. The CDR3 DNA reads TGTGCCAGCAGAAGACCCGGGACTACTAACAATGAGCAGTTCTTC.

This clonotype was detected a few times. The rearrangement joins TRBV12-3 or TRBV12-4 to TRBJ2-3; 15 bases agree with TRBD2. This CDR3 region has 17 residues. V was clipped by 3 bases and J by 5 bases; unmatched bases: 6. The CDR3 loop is CASSFGLAGGRGDTQYF. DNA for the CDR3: TGTGCCAGCAGTTTCGGACTAGCGGGGGGGCGGGGAGATACGCAGTATTTT.

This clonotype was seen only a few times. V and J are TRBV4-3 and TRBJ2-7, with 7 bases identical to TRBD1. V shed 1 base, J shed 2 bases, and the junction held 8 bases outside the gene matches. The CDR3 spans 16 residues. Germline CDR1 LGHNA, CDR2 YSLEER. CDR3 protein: CASSQGETGSPYEQYF. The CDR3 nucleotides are TGCGCCAGCAGCCAAGGGGAGACAGGGTCACCCTACGAGCAGTACTTC.

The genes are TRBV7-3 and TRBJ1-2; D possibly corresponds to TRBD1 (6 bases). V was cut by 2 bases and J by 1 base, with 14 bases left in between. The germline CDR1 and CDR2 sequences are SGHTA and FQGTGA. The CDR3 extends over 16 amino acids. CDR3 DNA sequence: TGTGCCAGCAGCTTATCAACAGGGCAATTTAACTATGGCTACACCTTC. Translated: CASSLSTGQFNYGYTF.

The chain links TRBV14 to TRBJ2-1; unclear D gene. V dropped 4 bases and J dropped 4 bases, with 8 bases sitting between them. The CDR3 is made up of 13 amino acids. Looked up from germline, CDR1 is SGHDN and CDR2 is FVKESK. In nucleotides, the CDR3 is TGTGCCAGCAGCCGGTCACGTTACAATGAGCAGTTCTTC. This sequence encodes CASSRSRYNEQFF.

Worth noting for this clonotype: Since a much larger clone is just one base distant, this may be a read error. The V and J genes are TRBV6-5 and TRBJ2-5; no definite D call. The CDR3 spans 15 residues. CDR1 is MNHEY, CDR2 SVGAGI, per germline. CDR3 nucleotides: TGTGTCAGCCAGTTAGAGGCGGTAGGGCAAGAGACCCAGTACTTC. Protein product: CVSQLEAVGQETQYF.

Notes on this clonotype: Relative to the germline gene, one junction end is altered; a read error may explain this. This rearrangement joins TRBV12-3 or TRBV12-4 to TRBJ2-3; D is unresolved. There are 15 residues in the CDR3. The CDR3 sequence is CASTSAFLLTYTQYF. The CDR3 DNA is TGTGCCAGCACTTCCGCTTTTCTTCTCACATATACGCAGTATTTT.

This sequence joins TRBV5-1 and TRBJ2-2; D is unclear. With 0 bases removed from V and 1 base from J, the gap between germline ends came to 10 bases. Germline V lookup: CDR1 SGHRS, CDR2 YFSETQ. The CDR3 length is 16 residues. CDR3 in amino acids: CASSLAGVLNTGELFF. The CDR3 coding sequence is TGCGCCAGCAGCTTGGCCGGTGTTCTGAACACCGGGGAGCTGTTTTTT.

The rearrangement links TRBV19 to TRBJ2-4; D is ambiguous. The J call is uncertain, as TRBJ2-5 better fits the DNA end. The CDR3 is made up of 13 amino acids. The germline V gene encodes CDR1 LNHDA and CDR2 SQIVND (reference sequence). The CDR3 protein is CASSTDGEETQYF. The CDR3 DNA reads TGTGCCAGTAGTACCGACGGTGAAGAGACCCAGTACTTC.

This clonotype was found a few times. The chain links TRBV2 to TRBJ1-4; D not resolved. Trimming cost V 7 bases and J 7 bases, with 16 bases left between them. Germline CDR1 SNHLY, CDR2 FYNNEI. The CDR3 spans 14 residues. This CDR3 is CASKVRVAPEKLFF. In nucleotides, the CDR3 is TGTGCCAGCAAGGTCCGGGTGGCACCTGAAAAACTGTTTTTT.